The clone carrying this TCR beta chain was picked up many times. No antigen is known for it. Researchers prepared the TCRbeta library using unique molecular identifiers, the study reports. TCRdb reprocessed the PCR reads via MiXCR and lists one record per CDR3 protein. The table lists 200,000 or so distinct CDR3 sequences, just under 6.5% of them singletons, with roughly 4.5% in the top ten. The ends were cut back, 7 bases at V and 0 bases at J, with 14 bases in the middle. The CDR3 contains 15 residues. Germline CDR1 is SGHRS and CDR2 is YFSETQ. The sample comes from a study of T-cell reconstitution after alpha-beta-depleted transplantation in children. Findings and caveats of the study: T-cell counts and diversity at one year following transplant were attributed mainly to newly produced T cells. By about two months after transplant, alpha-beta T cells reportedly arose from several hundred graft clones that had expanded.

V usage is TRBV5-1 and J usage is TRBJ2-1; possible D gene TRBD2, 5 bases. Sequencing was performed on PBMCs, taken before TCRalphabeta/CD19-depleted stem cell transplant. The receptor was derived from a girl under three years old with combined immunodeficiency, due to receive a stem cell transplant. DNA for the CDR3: TGCGCCAGCTTCGAAGGACTTAGCTCCTACAATGAGCAGTTCTTC. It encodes CASFEGLSSYNEQFF.